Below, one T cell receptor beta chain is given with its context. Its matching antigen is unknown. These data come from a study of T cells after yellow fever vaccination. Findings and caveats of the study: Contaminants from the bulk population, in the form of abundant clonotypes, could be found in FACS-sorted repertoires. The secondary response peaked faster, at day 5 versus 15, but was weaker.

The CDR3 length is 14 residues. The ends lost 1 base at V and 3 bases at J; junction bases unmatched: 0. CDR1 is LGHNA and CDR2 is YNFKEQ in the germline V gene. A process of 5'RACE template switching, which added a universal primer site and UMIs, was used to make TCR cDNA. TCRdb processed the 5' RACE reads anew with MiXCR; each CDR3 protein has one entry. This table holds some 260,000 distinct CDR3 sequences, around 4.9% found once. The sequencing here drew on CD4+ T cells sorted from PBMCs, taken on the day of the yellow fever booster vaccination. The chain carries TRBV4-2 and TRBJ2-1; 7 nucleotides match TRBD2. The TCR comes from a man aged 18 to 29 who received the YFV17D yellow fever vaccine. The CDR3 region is CASSQGGGYNEQFF. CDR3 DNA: TGTGCCAGCAGCCAAGGGGGGGGCTACAATGAGCAGTTCTTC.